The rows below give T cell receptor beta chains drawn from one sample of a study of cytomegalovirus exposure and HLA in healthy donors. The table came from immunoSEQ multiplex PCR; TCRdb's copy has only in-frame clones and leaves some out. The sample shows about 140,000 clones, roughly 79% of them seen only once. Sequencing input: PBMCs. These receptors were taken from a woman aged 40 to 50 in good health and CMV-seronegative. Each CDR3 is given with its conserved first and last residue. D genes are given only for firm matches. Size values are once, few and many counts, or a class for expanded clones, and some rows have none.

>NA|TRBV7-9|NA|15|TRBJ1-1
CASSFISSMNTEAFF
TGTGCCAGCAGCTTTATCAGTAGCATGAACACTGAAGCTTTCTTT
>TRBD1|TRBV27|NA|16|TRBJ1-2
CASSSQTGTGAYGYTF
TGTGCCAGCAGTTCGCAAACCGGGACAGGGGCCTATGGCTACACCTTC
>NA|TRBV5-4|few|17|TRBJ1-1
CASSPGTSLRKDTEAFF
TGTGCCAGCAGCCCCGGGACAAGCCTCCGTAAGGACACTGAAGCTTTCTTT
>NA|TRBV5-1|NA|16|TRBJ2-5
CASSFEEGGLGKTQYF
TGCGCCAGCAGCTTCGAAGAGGGGGGGCTTGGAAAGACCCAGTACTTC
>TRBD1|TRBV2|NA|14|TRBJ1-5
CASRWTGGNQPQHF
TGTGCCAGCAGATGGACAGGAGGAAATCAGCCCCAGCATTTT
>NA|TRBV5-1|NA|15|TRBJ2-5
CASSSQGGVQETQYF
TGCGCCAGCAGCTCACAGGGGGGGGTCCAAGAGACCCAGTACTTC
>TRBD2|TRBV9|few|18|TRBJ2-2
CASSARKPTSGGAGELFF
TGTGCCAGCAGCGCGAGAAAGCCGACTAGCGGGGGGGCCGGGGAGCTGTTTTTT
>NA|TRBV6-5|NA|15|TRBJ2-7
CASSYGQSRTYEQYF
TGTGCCAGCAGTTACGGGCAGTCCAGAACCTACGAGCAGTACTTC
>NA|TRBV6-5|NA|13|TRBJ1-2
CASSKSVDYGYTF
TGTGCCAGCAGCAAGAGCGTTGACTATGGCTACACCTTC
>NA|TRBV6-1|NA|14|TRBJ1-1
CASSEVGRGFEAFF
TGTGCCAGCAGTGAAGTAGGCAGGGGTTTTGAAGCTTTCTTT
>NA|TRBV18|NA|14|TRBJ1-1
CASSWNGGNTEAFF
TGTGCCAGCTCCTGGAATGGGGGCAACACTGAAGCTTTCTTT
>NA|TRBV6-1|NA|18|TRBJ1-3
CASSESNRGQARGNTIYF
TGTGCCAGCAGTGAATCGAACAGAGGACAAGCAAGAGGAAACACCATATATTTT
>TRBD2|TRBV2|NA|14|TRBJ2-1
CASSELAGGNEQFF
TGTGCCAGCAGTGAACTAGCGGGGGGGAATGAGCAGTTCTTC
>NA|TRBV6-6|NA|11|TRBJ1-2
CASGRDYGYTF
TGTGCCAGTGGCAGGGACTATGGCTACACCTTC
>NA|TRBV29-1|NA|12|TRBJ2-3
CSVTYSPDTQYF
TGCAGCGTAACTTACTCACCTGATACGCAGTATTTT
>TRBD1|TRBV5-6|NA|15|TRBJ1-1
CASSTGTVSDTEAFF
TGTGCCAGCAGCACAGGGACAGTGTCTGACACTGAAGCTTTCTTT
>NA|TRBV29-1|few|13|TRBJ2-3
CSVVGGATDTQYF
TGCAGCGTTGTGGGGGGGGCCACAGATACGCAGTATTTT
>TRBD1|TRBV19|few|19|TRBJ1-4
CASSITGTGGASTNEKLFF
TGTGCCAGTAGTATTACCGGGACAGGGGGCGCGTCTACTAATGAAAAACTGTTTTTT
>NA|TRBV5-1|few|16|TRBJ1-2
CASSFARGSFNYGYTF
TGCGCCAGCAGCTTTGCGCGGGGATCTTTTAACTATGGCTACACCTTC
>NA|TRBV6-5|few|13|TRBJ1-2
CASSYVAGYGYTF
TGTGCCAGCAGTTACGTGGCAGGATATGGCTACACCTTC
>NA|TRBV6-1|NA|12|TRBJ1-2
CASTPLFYGYTF
TGTGCCAGCACCCCTCTATTCTATGGCTACACCTTC
>TRBD1|TRBV10-2|NA|16|TRBJ1-4
CASRSDRGATNEKLFF
TGCGCCAGCAGATCGGACAGGGGTGCAACTAATGAAAAACTGTTTTTT
>TRBD2|TRBV4-3|NA|14|TRBJ2-7
CASSQGGESYEQYF
TGCGCCAGCAGCCAGGGAGGGGAGTCCTACGAGCAGTACTTC
>NA|TRBV15|NA|14|TRBJ2-1
CATSRVGQINEQFF
TGTGCCACCAGCAGAGTTGGACAGATCAATGAGCAGTTCTTC
>NA|TRBV5-1|NA|15|TRBJ1-5
CASSLEGHRNQPQHF
TGCGCCAGCAGCTTGGAGGGACACCGCAATCAGCCCCAGCATTTT
>NA|TRBV7-6|NA|15|TRBJ1-1
CASSSRGGIGTEAFF
TGTGCCAGCAGCTCCCGGGGGGGCATCGGCACTGAAGCTTTCTTT
>NA|TRBV5-1|NA|13|TRBJ1-3
CASSLYDSRSLYF
TGCGCCAGCAGCTTGTACGACAGTCGTTCACTATATTTT
>NA|TRBV30|NA|13|TRBJ1-2
CAWTRDRNYGYTF
TGTGCCTGGACTCGCGACAGGAACTATGGCTACACCTTC
>TRBD2|TRBV7-2|NA|19|TRBJ2-1
CASSPRRERGGSSYNEQFF
TGTGCCAGCAGCCCCCGGAGAGAGCGGGGAGGAAGCTCCTACAATGAGCAGTTCTTC
>TRBD2|TRBV7-9|NA|15|TRBJ2-7
CASSPPGGLTYEQYF
TGTGCCAGCAGCCCCCCGGGGGGACTTACCTACGAGCAGTACTTC
>NA|TRBV7-9|once|13|TRBJ2-7
CASSLAGGYEQYF
TGTGCCAGCAGCTTAGCAGGGGGCTACGAGCAGTACTTC
>TRBD1|TRBV28|NA|14|TRBJ1-5
CASSGVTGIQPQHF
TGTGCCAGCAGTGGAGTGACAGGGATTCAGCCCCAGCATTTT
>TRBD1|TRBV7-9|NA|14|TRBJ2-7
CASSLAWDSYEQYF
TGTGCCAGCAGCTTAGCCTGGGACAGCTACGAGCAGTACTTC
>NA|TRBV9|NA|13|TRBJ2-3
CASSVLLVDTQYF
TGTGCCAGCAGCGTCCTACTAGTGGATACGCAGTATTTT
>NA|TRBV6-5|NA|14|TRBJ1-2
CASSKVGGNYGYTF
TGTGCCAGCAGTAAGGTTGGAGGGAACTATGGCTACACCTTC
>TRBD2|TRBV6-4|few|18|TRBJ2-6
CASSDEAGGRSGANVLTF
TGTGCCAGCAGTGACGAGGCGGGGGGGCGGTCTGGGGCCAACGTCCTGACTTTC
>TRBD1|TRBV5-4|NA|15|TRBJ2-2
CASSSTGLTTGELFF
TGTGCCAGCAGCTCGACAGGGTTGACCACCGGGGAGCTGTTTTTT
>NA|TRBV6-5|once|14|TRBJ2-3
CASSYRTPRDTQYF
TGTGCCAGCAGTTACCGGACACCGAGGGATACGCAGTATTTT
>NA|TRBV5-5|NA|15|TRBJ2-7
CASSPFQGSSYEQYF
TGTGCCAGCAGCCCCTTCCAGGGTAGCTCCTACGAGCAGTACTTC
>NA|TRBV11-2|NA|15|TRBJ1-6
CASSAPGGARSPLHF
TGTGCCAGCAGCGCCCCGGGGGGGGCGAGATCACCCCTCCACTTT
>NA|TRBV7-2|NA|12|TRBJ2-5
CASSFGWETQYF
TGTGCCAGCAGCTTCGGGTGGGAGACCCAGTACTTC
>NA|TRBV7-7|NA|13|TRBJ2-1
CASSLTGYNEQFF
TGTGCCAGCAGCCTTACAGGATACAATGAGCAGTTCTTC
>NA|TRBV20-1|NA|11|TRBJ2-3
CSAIHTDTQYF
TGCAGTGCCATTCATACAGATACGCAGTATTTT
>TRBD1|TRBV7-8|NA|15|TRBJ1-3
CASSLTDRGGNTIYF
TGTGCCAGCAGCTTGACTGACAGGGGTGGAAACACCATATATTTT
>NA|TRBV19|NA|14|TRBJ1-1
CASTPKGVVTEAFF
TGTGCCAGTACTCCAAAAGGGGTTGTCACTGAAGCTTTCTTT
>TRBD2|TRBV5-1|few|17|TRBJ2-5
CASSLNGAGGPKETQYF
TGCGCCAGCAGCTTGAACGGGGCGGGGGGGCCGAAGGAGACCCAGTACTTC
>TRBD1|TRBV7-8|NA|15|TRBJ2-5
CASSLAPGQQETQYF
TGTGCCAGCAGCTTAGCCCCGGGACAGCAAGAGACCCAGTACTTC
>NA|TRBV9|NA|11|TRBJ1-2
CASSRGYGYTF
TGTGCCAGCAGCAGGGGGTATGGCTACACCTTC